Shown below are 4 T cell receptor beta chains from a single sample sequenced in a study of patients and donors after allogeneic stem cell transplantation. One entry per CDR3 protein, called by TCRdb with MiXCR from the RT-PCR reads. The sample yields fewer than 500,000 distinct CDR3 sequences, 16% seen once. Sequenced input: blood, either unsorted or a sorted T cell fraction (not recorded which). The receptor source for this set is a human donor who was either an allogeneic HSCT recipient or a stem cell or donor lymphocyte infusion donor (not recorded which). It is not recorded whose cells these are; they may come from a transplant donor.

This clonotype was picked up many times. CDR3 sequence: CASSLVPRASGRAGANVLTF. CDR3 sequence (DNA): TGTGCCAGCAGCTTAGTTCCCCGCGCTAGCGGGAGAGCTGGGGCCAACGTCCTGACTTTC. The chain joins TRBV7-6 to TRBJ2-6; TRBD2 matches 10 bases. V lost 1 base and J lost 2; bases outside the gene matches: 11. The CDR3 length is 20 residues. Germline lookup yields CDR1 SGHVS and CDR2 FNYEAQ.

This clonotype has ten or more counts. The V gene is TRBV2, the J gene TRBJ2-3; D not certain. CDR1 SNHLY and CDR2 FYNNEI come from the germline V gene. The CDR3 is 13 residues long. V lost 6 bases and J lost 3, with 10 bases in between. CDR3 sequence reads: CASRGPGTDTQYF. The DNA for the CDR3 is TGTGCCAGCAGGGGCCCTGGGACAGATACGCAGTATTTT. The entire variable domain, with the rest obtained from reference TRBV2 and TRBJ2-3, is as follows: EPEVTQTPSHQVTQMGQEVILRCVPISNHLYFYWYRQILGQKVEFLVSFYNNEISEKSEIFDDQFSVERPDGSNFTLKIRSTKLEDSAMYFCASRGPGTDTQYFGPGTRLTVL.

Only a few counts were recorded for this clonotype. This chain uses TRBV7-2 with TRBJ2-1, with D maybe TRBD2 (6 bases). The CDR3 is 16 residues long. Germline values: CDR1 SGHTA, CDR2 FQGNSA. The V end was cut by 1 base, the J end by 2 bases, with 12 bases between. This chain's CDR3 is CASSLGASVPYNEQFF. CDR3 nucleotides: TGTGCCAGCAGCTTAGGTGCTAGCGTCCCCTACAATGAGCAGTTCTTC. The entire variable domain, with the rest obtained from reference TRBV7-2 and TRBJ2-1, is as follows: GAGVSQSPSNKVTEKGKDVELRCDPISGHTALYWYRQSLGQGLEFLIYFQGNSAPDKSGLPSDRFSAERTGGSVSTLTIQRTQQEDSAVYLCASSLGASVPYNEQFFGPGTRLTVL.

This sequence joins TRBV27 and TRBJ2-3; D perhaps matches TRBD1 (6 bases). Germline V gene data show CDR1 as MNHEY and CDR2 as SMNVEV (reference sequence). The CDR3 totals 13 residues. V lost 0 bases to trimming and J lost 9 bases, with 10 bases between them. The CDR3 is CASSLSFGTTQYF. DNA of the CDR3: TGTGCCAGCAGTTTATCGTTTGGGACAACGCAGTATTTT.